The entry below describes one T cell receptor (beta chain). As yet, its antigen is unknown. These data are taken from a study of cytomegalovirus exposure and HLA in healthy donors. Study background: Earlier, fewer than 130 million unique TCR beta sequences were recovered from roughly 180 million T cells by an analysis.

Study findings and constraints: A missense DCLRE1C variant was associated with V- and J-gene trimming of TCR beta chains in a later analysis, and an independent cohort replicated the association.

A multiplex PCR was run with 60 Vbeta primers and 13 Jbeta primers. The repertoire was sequenced with immunoSEQ multiplex PCR; TCRdb's copy has only in-frame clones and lacks some. The table shows some 120,000 clones, with 80% to 90% occurring only once. The CDR3 totals 13 residues. CDR1 is MNHEY and CDR2 is SVGAGI in the germline V gene. V was cut by 0 bases and J by 5 bases, with 7 bases left in between. This sequence joins TRBV6-5 and TRBJ2-5; no clear D. Input material: PBMCs. This TCR was sampled from a male donor in good health and CMV-seropositive. CDR3 bases: TGTGCCAGCAGTTACTCAAGAGATGAGACCCAGTACTTC. Translation gives CASSYSRDETQYF.